These 32 T cell receptor beta chains originate from one sample sequenced in a study of shared clonotypes between healthy human individuals. The method was immunoSEQ multiplex PCR; TCRdb's version includes in-frame clones alone and lacks a portion of them. The sample lists about 2.3 million clones; about 90% were seen once. The sample consisted of naive CD4+ T cells from PBMCs. Subset given: CD45RA+ positively selected. The receptor set was obtained from a man aged 18 to 35 in good health. Some clones in this sample may be carry-over from other donors' samples.

This clone was recorded once. The rearrangement links TRBV11-2 to TRBJ2-7, with 10 bases lining up with TRBD2. V shed 2 bases and J 7 bases; nucleotides not matched to a gene: 2. Germline CDR1 SGHAT, CDR2 FQNNGV. CDR3 size: 13 residues. Here the CDR3 reads CASSLLAGVEQYF. Here the CDR3 DNA reads TGTGCCAGCAGCTTACTAGCGGGAGTGGAGCAGTACTTC.

V gene TRBV29-1 combines with J gene TRBJ2-7; TRBD2 matches 10 bases. From germline, CDR1 is SQVTM and CDR2 ANQGSEA. Losses at the gene ends were 4 bases for V and 10 bases for J; bases not matched to a gene: 10. This CDR3 is 13 amino acids long. Here the CDR3 reads CSVASLAGEGQYF. As DNA, the CDR3 is TGCAGCGTTGCGTCGCTAGCGGGAGAAGGCCAGTACTTC.

This sequence joins TRBV2 and TRBJ2-2; D perhaps matches TRBD1 (6 bases). Germline values: CDR1 SNHLY, CDR2 FYNNEI. V was shortened by 10 bases and J by 1 base, with 16 bases between the two germline ends. CDR3 length equals 15 residues. For the CDR3, the DNA is TGTGCCACCTCGGCAGGGGAAGGGAACACCGGGGAGCTGTTTTTT. Translating gives CATSAGEGNTGELFF.

V usage is TRBV4-1 and J usage is TRBJ2-7, with D perhaps matching TRBD2 (7 bases). The V end was cut by 4 bases, the J end by 6 bases, with 31 bases between. The CDR3 is 19 amino acids. CDR1 and CDR2 from the germline V gene are MGHRA and YSYEKL. The CDR3 DNA is TGCGCCAGCAGCCTCAAAGGACAGCCGGGACTACCGCCTTGGGGCGAGCAGTACTTC. Its protein is CASSLKGQPGLPPWGEQYF.

V gene TRBV30 combines with J gene TRBJ1-3, with D perhaps matching TRBD1 (5 bases). Germline V gene lookup returns CDR1 GTSNPN and CDR2 SVGIG (reference sequence). V lost 3 bases and J lost 2, with 14 bases in between. The CDR3 is 15 amino acids. As DNA, the CDR3 is TGTGCCTGGAGGCCGGCGGGGGGTCCTGGAAACACCATATATTTT. This sequence encodes CAWRPAGGPGNTIYF. Full variable domain (remainder filled in from reference TRBV30 and TRBJ1-3): SQTIHQWPATLVQPVGSPLSLECTVEGTSNPNLYWYRQAAGRGLQLLFYSVGIGQISSEVPQNLSASRPQDRQFILSSKKLLLSDSGFYLCAWRPAGGPGNTIYFGEGSWLTVV.

The DNA for the CDR3 is TGTGCCAGCAGCACCAACAATCAGCCCCAGCATTTT. Protein: CASSTNNQPQHF. The chain has TRBV6-5 and TRBJ1-5, with D unresolved. Germline V gene lookup returns CDR1 MNHEY and CDR2 SVGAGI. CDR3 length equals 12 residues. V lost 6 bases and J 3 bases, leaving 6 bases between the germline ends.

The V gene is TRBV11-2, the J gene TRBJ2-1, with TRBD1 matching 10 bases. The length of the CDR3 is 19 residues. The trim removed 5 bases at V and 8 bases at J, leaving 21 bases unmatched. Germline lookup yields CDR1 SGHAT and CDR2 FQNNGV. CDR3 region: CASSATLPWGRQGADEQFF. CDR3 coding DNA: TGTGCCAGCAGCGCAACTCTACCGTGGGGCCGACAGGGGGCCGATGAGCAGTTCTTC.

The chain carries TRBV5-4 and TRBJ2-5; possible D gene TRBD1, 5 bases. This CDR3 contains 15 residues. Germline V gene data show CDR1 as SGHNT and CDR2 as YYREEE (reference sequence). V was trimmed by 4 bases and J by 1 base, leaving 14 bases between them. The CDR3: CASSPRENRQETQYF. CDR3 nucleotide sequence: TGTGCCAGCAGCCCCAGGGAAAATCGCCAAGAGACCCAGTACTTC.

The chain is built from TRBV13 and TRBJ1-2; D gene ambiguous. Germline V gives CDR1 PRHDT, CDR2 FYEKMQ (reference sequence). The CDR3 is 16 residues long. V lost 1 base to trimming and J lost 1 base, with 13 bases between them. The CDR3 loop reads CASSLEGRVNNYGYTF. The CDR3 DNA sequence: TGTGCCAGCAGCTTAGAAGGTCGCGTGAATAACTATGGCTACACCTTC. The complete variable domain, with remaining parts taken from reference TRBV13 and TRBJ1-2, reads AAGVIQSPRHLIKEKRETATLKCYPIPRHDTVYWYQQGPGQDPQFLISFYEKMQSDKGSIPDRFSAQQFSDYHSELNMSSLELGDSALYFCASSLEGRVNNYGYTFGSGTRLTVV.

The J gene is TRBJ2-7, the V gene TRBV7-9, with no clear D. The CDR3 runs 13 residues. The V and J ends lost 2 bases and 2 bases respectively, with 7 bases between them. Germline lookup yields CDR1 SEHNR and CDR2 FQNEAQ (reference sequence). The CDR3 DNA reads as TGTGCCAGCAGCTTAAAGTATCCCTACGAGCAGTACTTC. Its translation is CASSLKYPYEQYF.

V gene TRBV28 combines with J gene TRBJ1-1, with D possibly being TRBD1 (5 bases). This CDR3 contains 15 residues. The germline V and J ends were trimmed by 3 bases and 6 bases, with 17 bases remaining between them. CDR1 and CDR2 from the germline V gene are MDHEN and SYDVKM. The CDR3 nucleotides are TGTGCCAGCAGTTTTGTCGGCACCGGGGCCTCTGAAGCTTTCTTT. As protein: CASSFVGTGASEAFF. Looking up the rest from reference TRBV28 and TRBJ1-1 gives the full variable domain: DVKVTQSSRYLVKRTGEKVFLECVQDMDHENMFWYRQDPGLGLRLIYFSYDVKMKEKGDIPEGYSVSREKKERFSLILESASTNQTSMYLCASSFVGTGASEAFFGQGTRLTVV.

This clone showed up just a few times. The V and J genes are TRBV6-6 and TRBJ1-5; tentative D call: TRBD1 (5 bases). Germline CDR1 and CDR2: MNHNY and SVGAGI (reference sequence). The length of the CDR3 is 12 residues. The V gene lost 8 bases and the J gene lost 5 bases, with 10 bases spanning the gap. The DNA for the CDR3 is TGTGCCAGCCGGGGCAGAGATCAGCCCCAGCATTTT. It encodes CASRGRDQPQHF.

The rearrangement links TRBV7-9 to TRBJ2-4; 8 bases match TRBD2. The CDR3 runs to 18 residues. CDR1 is SEHNR, CDR2 FQNEAQ, per germline (reference sequence). The V gene end was trimmed by 1 base and the J gene end by 0 bases; junction bases not matched to a gene: 8. The CDR3 nucleotides read TGTGCCAGCAGCTTAGACCCGGGACTAGGACTAGCCAAAAACATTCAGTACTTC. Its protein is CASSLDPGLGLAKNIQYF.

On this clone itself: This CDR3 is also generated by other DNA sequences in the sample. The chain recombines TRBV28 with TRBJ2-5, with D perhaps TRBD1 (5 bases). There are 13 residues in the CDR3. The V end was cut by 6 bases, the J end by 2 bases, with 10 bases between. Germline assignment: CDR1 MDHEN and CDR2 SYDVKM. In DNA form, the CDR3 reads TGTGCCAGCAGCCAGACAGTACAAGAGACCCAGTACTTC. It translates to CASSQTVQETQYF.

The rearrangement uses TRBV10-3 and TRBJ2-1; TRBD2 aligns across 7 bases. This CDR3 region has 14 residues. Trimming at V came to 8 bases and at J to 3 bases, leaving 7 bases not matched to a gene. Germline V CDR1 and CDR2: ENHRY, SYGVKD. The CDR3 nucleotides are TGTGCCATCCAGGGCGGGAGAAACTACAATGAGCAGTTCTTC. Translation: CAIQGGRNYNEQFF.

The chain is built from TRBV6-1 and TRBJ1-3; 7 nucleotides match TRBD1. CDR3 size: 13 residues. From germline, CDR1 is MNHNS and CDR2 SASEGT. The V gene end was trimmed by 10 bases and the J gene end by 8 bases; junction bases not matched to a gene: 11. The CDR3 region has the DNA TGTGCCACTAGAGAGACAGGGACAGACACCATATATTTT. Protein: CATRETGTDTIYF.

Here the CDR3 reads CASSPGAGRHVDEAFF. The CDR3 bases are TGTGCCAGCTCACCAGGGGCAGGGCGTCACGTAGATGAAGCTTTCTTT. The gene calls are TRBV18 and TRBJ1-1, with a possible D match to TRBD1 (5 bases). The CDR3 spans 16 residues. The V end lost 2 bases, the J end lost 7 bases, and 20 bases lay between the germline ends. CDR1 is KGHSH and CDR2 is LQKENI in the germline V gene.

DNA of the CDR3: TGTGCCAGCTCCCGGTTTGGACCGATTTACGAGCAGTACTTC. It specifies CASSRFGPIYEQYF. This chain uses TRBV27 with TRBJ2-7; D is uncertain. The germline V and J ends were trimmed by 8 bases and 4 bases, with 18 bases remaining between them. The germline gives CDR1 MNHEY, CDR2 SMNVEV (reference sequence). The CDR3 covers 14 residues.

As concerns this clone: In the same sample, other DNA sequences code for this CDR3. The V gene is TRBV28, the J gene TRBJ1-2; D not resolved. Trimming took off 4 bases at V and 4 bases at J, with 7 bases between the two ends. CDR1 is MDHEN, CDR2 SYDVKM, per germline. CDR3 length equals 12 residues. For the CDR3, the DNA is TGTGCCAGCAGTTCTTCAAGCTATGGCTACACCTTC. This translates into CASSSSSYGYTF.

This chain links TRBV6-1 with TRBJ2-7, with D perhaps TRBD1 (6 bases). The germline gives CDR1 MNHNS, CDR2 SASEGT. The ends were cut back, 2 bases at V and 5 bases at J, with 13 bases in the middle. This CDR3 is built from 14 residues. For the CDR3, the DNA is TGTGCCAGCAGTGAAAGGGGCAGGGGAAACGAGCAGTACTTC. Translation: CASSERGRGNEQYF.

This clone was counted a single time. Other DNA sequences from this sample encode an identical CDR3 as well. This chain uses TRBV6-6 with TRBJ2-7; 7 bases agree with TRBD2. Germline CDR1 MNHNY, CDR2 SVGAGI (reference sequence). The CDR3 runs 13 residues. The trim removed 6 bases at V and 2 bases at J, leaving 4 bases unmatched. The CDR3 reads CASSPSGTYEQYF. The CDR3 DNA follows: TGTGCCAGCAGCCCTAGCGGAACCTACGAGCAGTACTTC.

J is TRBJ2-3 and V is TRBV4-2, with 11 bases aligning to TRBD2. Germline values: CDR1 LGHNA, CDR2 YNFKEQ. The CDR3 extends over 17 amino acids. Unmatched junction bases numbered 10, after V lost 4 bases and J lost 4 bases. CDR3 in DNA: TGTGCCAGCAGCCGTACTAGCGGGAGTCGGGGGGCAGATACGCAGTATTTT. This gives the protein CASSRTSGSRGADTQYF.

The V and J genes are TRBV5-6 and TRBJ1-1; TRBD1 matches at 11 bases. The CDR3 consists of 14 residues. Germline loops: CDR1 SGHDT, CDR2 YYEEEE. V shed 5 bases, J shed 4 bases, and the junction held 4 bases outside the gene matches. The CDR3 DNA reads TGTGCCAGCAGTACCGGGACAGGGGGCACTGAAGCTTTCTTT. Its protein is CASSTGTGGTEAFF.

The chain employs TRBV5-1 and TRBJ2-2; no clear D gene. CDR1 and CDR2 (germline): SGHRS, YFSETQ. There are 16 residues in the CDR3. Trimming removed 0 bases from V and 5 bases from J, with 14 bases in between. The CDR3 DNA sequence: TGCGCCAGCAGCTTGGCCACTGGGATTGTGACCGGGGAGCTGTTTTTT. Residues: CASSLATGIVTGELFF.

Concerning this clone: The identical CDR3 is also encoded by other nucleotide sequences in the sample. The V gene is TRBV2, the J gene TRBJ2-5; D is ambiguous. Trimming removed 3 bases from V and 2 bases from J, with 4 bases in between. CDR1 SNHLY and CDR2 FYNNEI come from the germline V gene. The CDR3 consists of 12 residues. CDR3 in amino acids: CASSDSQETQYF. The DNA for the CDR3 is TGTGCCAGCAGTGACAGTCAAGAGACCCAGTACTTC.

This chain joins TRBV28 and TRBJ2-1; 7 bases align to TRBD2. The CDR3 loop spans 15 amino acids. The V and J ends lost 2 bases and 8 bases, in that order; junction bases with no gene match: 9. In germline, CDR1 is MDHEN, CDR2 SYDVKM. CDR3: CASSLGGRASHEQFF. In nucleotides, the CDR3 is TGTGCCAGCAGTTTAGGAGGGAGGGCCAGCCATGAGCAGTTCTTC.

The rearrangement joins TRBV5-5 to TRBJ1-5; D is uncertain. Germline V gene data show CDR1 as SGHKS and CDR2 as YYEKEE (reference sequence). Trimming removed 2 bases from V and 1 base from J, with 7 bases in between. This CDR3 spans 14 amino acids. The CDR3 loop is CASSLGTSNQPQHF. CDR3 nucleotide sequence: TGTGCCAGCAGCTTAGGTACGAGCAATCAGCCCCAGCATTTT.

The chain has TRBV5-6 and TRBJ2-2, with 9 bases aligning to TRBD2. Germline CDR1 reads SGHDT; CDR2 reads YYEEEE. The V and J ends lost 5 bases and 4 bases, in that order; junction bases with no gene match: 9. CDR3 size: 16 residues. CDR3 in amino acids: CASSFLAGARTGELFF. In DNA form, the CDR3 reads TGTGCCAGCAGTTTTTTAGCGGGAGCCCGCACCGGGGAGCTGTTTTTT.

In nucleotides, the CDR3 is TGTGCCAGCAGTCCATCTTACAGGGGGGAAAATGAAAAACTGTTTTTT. This codes for CASSPSYRGENEKLFF. This sequence joins TRBV27 and TRBJ1-4; TRBD1 agrees at 8 bases. J gave up 5 bases and V 5 bases, and 10 bases lay outside the gene matches. Germline V lookup: CDR1 MNHEY, CDR2 SMNVEV (reference sequence). The CDR3 loop spans 16 amino acids.

The V call is TRBV18, the J call TRBJ2-6; D may match TRBD1 or TRBD2 (5 bases each). CDR3 length: 16 residues. Per the germline V gene, CDR1 is KGHSH and CDR2 is LQKENI. Deletions cut 5 bases from V and 0 bases from J, with 11 bases between. This CDR3 is CASSRAGTSGANVLTF. DNA of the CDR3: TGTGCCAGCTCAAGGGCAGGGACCTCTGGGGCCAACGTCCTGACTTTC.

This clone was seen a single time. The junction departs from germline at one end; a sequencing error may be responsible. The rearrangement uses TRBV2 and TRBJ2-5, with D unclear. The germline CDR1 and CDR2 sequences are SNHLY and FYNNEI. This CDR3 is 14 amino acids long. The CDR3 here is CASSEAHPEEPQYF. The CDR3 DNA reads TGTGCCAGCAGTGAAGCCCACCCAGAAGAGCCCCAGTACTTC.

The chain is built from TRBV28 and TRBJ2-7; TRBD2 is a possible D gene (5 bases). Germline V gives CDR1 MDHEN, CDR2 SYDVKM. V was shortened by 6 bases and J by 0 bases, with 18 bases between the two germline ends. The CDR3 extends over 16 amino acids. CDR3 DNA: TGTGCCAGCAGACCCGCGGGCCGCGGTCGCTCCTACGAGCAGTACTTC. Translating it yields CASRPAGRGRSYEQYF. Supplemented by reference TRBV28 and TRBJ2-7, the full variable domain reads DVKVTQSSRYLVKRTGEKVFLECVQDMDHENMFWYRQDPGLGLRLIYFSYDVKMKEKGDIPEGYSVSREKKERFSLILESASTNQTSMYLCASRPAGRGRSYEQYFGPGTRLTVT.